Listed here are 15 T cell receptor beta chains from one sample, sequenced in a study of Ad26.COV2.S vaccination and SARS-CoV-2 variants. This table comes from immunoSEQ multiplex PCR, and its TCRdb copy is limited to in-frame clones, with some not included. Seen here are around 300,000 clones, around 89% observed once, and the top ten hold around 5%. Stated treatment: roughly 19 received Ad26.COV2.S at low or high dose, single or two shots; 5 received placebo; per-sample allocation not given. The samples were gathered on day 63 after the first injection of vaccine or placebo. The sample in question was peripheral blood, obtained in a trial of Ad26.COV2.S vaccine versus placebo. The receptor source for this set is a person aged 18-60 years who received the Ad26.COV2.S COVID-19 vaccine or a placebo.

This rearrangement joins TRBV18 to TRBJ2-3; 11 nucleotides agree with TRBD2. The CDR3 extends over 17 amino acids. CDR1 KGHSH and CDR2 LQKENI come from the germline V gene. V lost 0 bases, J lost 2 bases, and 4 bases stayed unmatched. CDR3 loop: CASSPPTSGGYTDTQYF. CDR3 nucleotides: TGTGCCAGCTCACCACCAACTAGCGGGGGATACACAGATACGCAGTATTTT.

The rearrangement joins TRBV18 to TRBJ2-3; D is uncertain. There are 13 residues in the CDR3. With 4 bases removed from V and 4 bases from J, the gap between germline ends came to 9 bases. Germline CDR1 and CDR2: KGHSH and LQKENI. For the CDR3, the DNA is TGTGCCAGCTCACGCCTGAGGCCAGATACGCAGTATTTT. Amino acids: CASSRLRPDTQYF.

Comment on this clone: This same CDR3 is encoded by further DNA sequences in the sample. The V gene is TRBV5-1, the J gene TRBJ2-3; D gene uncertain. CDR3 length: 14 residues. Trimming stripped 0 bases from V and 2 bases from J, with 7 bases between. The germline V gene encodes CDR1 SGHRS and CDR2 YFSETQ. CDR3 bases: TGCGCCAGCAGCTTGGAGAGATCCACAGATACGCAGTATTTT. Its translation: CASSLERSTDTQYF.

V and J are TRBV6-6 and TRBJ2-7; 9 positions match TRBD1. V was pared by 5 bases and J by 1 base, with 12 bases of the junction left unmatched. There are 17 residues in the CDR3. Germline assignment: CDR1 MNHNY and CDR2 SVGAGI (reference sequence). DNA of the CDR3: TGTGCCAGCAGTCCCACAGGGGGCTTAGGTGCGTCCTACGAGCAGTACTTC. Residues: CASSPTGGLGASYEQYF.

For the CDR3, the DNA is TGTGCCAGCAGTTTTAGGCTAGCGGGAGATGAGCAGTACTTC. It codes for CASSFRLAGDEQYF. This chain links TRBV28 with TRBJ2-7, with 10 bases fitting TRBD2. The CDR3 length is 14 residues. V was pared by 3 bases and J by 7 bases, with 6 bases of the junction left unmatched. The V gene's germline CDR1 is MDHEN and CDR2 SYDVKM.

The CDR3 region is CASSLLGLNSPLHF. CDR3 sequence (DNA): TGTGCCAGCAGCTTGCTTGGCCTTAATTCACCCCTCCACTTT. This chain links TRBV5-6 with TRBJ1-6; D not resolved. The germline V gene encodes CDR1 SGHDT and CDR2 YYEEEE. Between the trimmed V and J ends, which lost 1 base and 6 bases, there was a span of 8 bases. The CDR3 is made up of 14 amino acids. Together with reference TRBV5-6 and TRBJ1-6, the CDR3 gives the full variable domain: DAGVTQSPTHLIKTRGQQVTLRCSPKSGHDTVSWYQQALGQGPQFIFQYYEEEERQRGNFPDRFSGHQFPNYSSELNVNALLLGDSALYLCASSLLGLNSPLHFGNGTRLTVT.

The chain carries TRBV9 and TRBJ1-1, with 9 bases aligning to TRBD1. The CDR3 runs 14 residues. Germline-derived CDR1 and CDR2 are SGDLS and YYNGEE. V was clipped by 3 bases and J by 6 bases; unmatched bases: 6. The CDR3 loop is CASSGTGEGSEAFF. In nucleotides, the CDR3 is TGTGCCAGCAGCGGGACAGGGGAGGGGTCTGAAGCTTTCTTT.

The CDR3 region is CASSRKLGQGNTEAFF. The DNA of the CDR3 is TGTGCCAGCAGCCGAAAGTTGGGACAGGGGAACACTGAAGCTTTCTTT. The chain recombines TRBV11-1 with TRBJ1-1; TRBD1 matches at 9 bases. The CDR3 length is 16 residues. Germline values: CDR1 SGHAT, CDR2 FQDESV (reference sequence). V gave up 5 bases and J gave up 1 base; unmatched junction bases: 8. Full variable domain (rest looked up from reference TRBV11-1 and TRBJ1-1): EAEVAQSPRYKITEKSQAVAFWCDPISGHATLYWYRQILGQGPELLVQFQDESVVDDSQLPKDRFSAERLKGVDSTLKIQPAELGDSAMYLCASSRKLGQGNTEAFFGQGTRLTVV.

In its sample, this clone was seen a few times. The rearrangement links TRBV7-9 to TRBJ2-1; 7 bases fit TRBD2. V trimming: 8 bases; J trimming: 0 bases; junction bases outside the gene matches: 7. The CDR3 loop spans 15 amino acids. From germline, CDR1 is SEHNR and CDR2 FQNEAQ (reference sequence). CDR3 DNA sequence: TGTGCCAGCGCCCGGGGGGTCGGCTCCTACAATGAGCAGTTCTTC. Its protein product is CASARGVGSYNEQFF.

This rearrangement joins TRBV23-1 to TRBJ2-6; D is possibly TRBD1 (6 bases). TRBV23-1 belongs to the ORF category, with a function that is uncertain. The CDR3 length is 20 residues. V was pared by 7 bases and J by 0 bases, with 25 bases between. The CDR3: CASNPPRPGHQISGANVLTF. The CDR3 DNA reads TGCGCCAGCAATCCCCCTCGTCCGGGACATCAAATCTCTGGGGCCAACGTCCTGACTTTC.

The chain joins TRBV9 to TRBJ2-1; the match to TRBD2 covers 13 bases. V shed 0 bases and J 8 bases; nucleotides not matched to a gene: 2. Germline CDR1 reads SGDLS; CDR2 reads YYNGEE. The length of the CDR3 is 15 residues. The DNA of the CDR3 is TGTGCCAGCAGCGTAGCAACTAGCGGGGGGGATGAGCAGTTCTTC. This translates into CASSVATSGGDEQFF. Complete variable domain (other parts from reference TRBV9 and TRBJ2-1): DSGVTQTPKHLITATGQRVTLRCSPRSGDLSVYWYQQSLDQGLQFLIQYYNGEERAKGNILERFSAQQFPDLHSELNLSSLELGDSALYFCASSVATSGGDEQFFGPGTRLTVL.

Only one count was recorded for this clone. This sequence joins TRBV5-4 and TRBJ1-2; D is ambiguous. This CDR3 is 14 amino acids long. V was pared by 4 bases and J by 4 bases, with 14 bases between. The germline V gene encodes CDR1 SGHNT and CDR2 YYREEE (reference sequence). The CDR3 loop reads CASSPSGLGYGYTF. The CDR3 DNA follows: TGTGCCAGCAGCCCCTCTGGGTTGGGCTATGGCTACACCTTC.

V is TRBV21-1 and J is TRBJ1-1; TRBD1, the table's D call, lacks a check against the DNA. TRBV21-1 is a pseudogene segment. The CDR3 is 13 residues long. The CDR3 DNA reads as TGTGCCAGCAGCAAACGACAGGGCCGAAGGGCTTTCTTT. It specifies CASSKRQGRRAFF.

This chain joins TRBV29-1 and TRBJ1-2; D uncertain. Germline assignment: CDR1 SQVTM and CDR2 ANQGSEA. V was cut by 1 base and J by 6 bases, with 12 bases left in between. The CDR3 is 13 amino acids. CDR3 in amino acids: CSVEALGRDGYTF. The CDR3 coding sequence is TGCAGCGTTGAAGCCCTAGGGCGCGATGGCTACACCTTC.

This chain joins TRBV4-3 and TRBJ2-4; D may be TRBD1 or TRBD2 (6 bases each). Trimming cost V 0 bases and J 6 bases, with 12 bases left between them. The CDR3 spans 15 residues. CDR1 LGHNA and CDR2 YSLEER come from the germline V gene. CDR3 residues: CASSQDRGQGNIQYF. DNA of the CDR3: TGCGCCAGCAGCCAAGATCGGGGGCAGGGAAACATTCAGTACTTC.